The next 28 T cell receptor beta chains were all read from a single sample in a study of shared clonotypes between healthy human individuals. Some clones are missing from TCRdb's copy, which holds only in-frame ones; the method was immunoSEQ multiplex PCR. This table has some 2 million clones, about 95% appearing once. Naive CD8 isolation took CD45RO-negative cells positively selected for CCR7 and excluded terminally differentiated effector memory CD45RA+ cells. The specimen sequenced was naive CD8+ T cells sorted from blood. The receptors derive from a man aged 18 to 29 in good health.

This clone was seen just once. The chain recombines TRBV7-2 with TRBJ2-3; 12 bases match TRBD2. The CDR3 has 15 residues. Trimming took 5 bases from V and 6 from J; bases not matched to a gene: 6. Germline V gene sequence: CDR1 SGHTA, CDR2 FQGNSA. CDR3 residues: CASSTGTSGLDTQYF. The CDR3 DNA follows: TGTGCCAGCAGCACCGGGACTAGCGGGCTTGATACGCAGTATTTT.

This chain connects TRBV29-1 to TRBJ2-6; D remains ambiguous. Deletions cut 6 bases from V and 1 base from J, with 7 bases between. There are 13 residues in the CDR3. Germline CDR1 reads SQVTM; CDR2 reads ANQGSEA. In DNA form, the CDR3 reads TGCAGCGTCTTATATTCTGGGGCCAACGTCCTGACTTTC. Translating it yields CSVLYSGANVLTF.

V gene TRBV4-1 combines with J gene TRBJ2-1; 13 positions agree with TRBD2. Germline-derived CDR1 and CDR2 are MGHRA and YSYEKL. The CDR3 runs 16 residues. Trimming took 4 bases from V and 4 from J; bases not matched to a gene: 4. Written as DNA, the CDR3 is TGCGCCAGCAGCCTAGGGGGACTAGCGGGATACAATGAGCAGTTCTTC. Amino acid sequence: CASSLGGLAGYNEQFF.

This rearrangement joins TRBV5-1 to TRBJ2-2; D may be TRBD1 (5 bases). The V gene's germline CDR1 is SGHRS and CDR2 YFSETQ. The CDR3 is 15 residues long. Trimming removed 1 base from V and 4 bases from J, with 11 bases in between. This CDR3 reads CASSLLEGVTGELFF. As DNA, the CDR3 is TGCGCCAGCAGCTTGCTAGAAGGGGTCACCGGGGAGCTGTTTTTT. Supplemented by reference TRBV5-1 and TRBJ2-2, the full variable domain reads KAGVTQTPRYLIKTRGQQVTLSCSPISGHRSVSWYQQTPGQGLQFLFEYFSETQRNKGNFPGRFSGRQFSNSRSEMNVSTLELGDSALYLCASSLLEGVTGELFFGEGSRLTVL.

The rearrangement links TRBV7-9 to TRBJ2-5; TRBD2 is a possible D gene (5 bases). This CDR3 comprises 17 residues. Germline V gene data show CDR1 as SEHNR and CDR2 as FQNEAQ (reference sequence). The germline V and J ends were trimmed by 1 base and 2 bases, with 17 bases remaining between them. The CDR3 here is CASSLGGEGWQQETQYF. DNA for the CDR3: TGTGCCAGCAGCTTAGGGGGTGAGGGTTGGCAGCAAGAGACCCAGTACTTC.

In regard to this clone: This sample also contains other DNA sequences that code for the same CDR3. V usage is TRBV28 and J usage is TRBJ2-7; perhaps D is TRBD1 or TRBD2 (5 bases each). The CDR3 consists of 13 residues. CDR1 is MDHEN, CDR2 SYDVKM, per germline. Trimming shortened V by 10 bases and J by 0 bases, and 13 bases separated the two germline ends. The CDR3 nucleotides read TGTGCCACCCAAACGGGGCTCTCCTACGAGCAGTACTTC. The encoded protein is CATQTGLSYEQYF.

Remarks on this clone: Other DNA sequences in this specimen translate into the identical CDR3. The gene calls are TRBV11-2 and TRBJ1-1; D call uncertain. Germline CDR1 and CDR2: SGHAT and FQNNGV. CDR3 length: 13 residues. V dropped 0 bases and J dropped 1 base, with 3 bases sitting between them. CDR3 sequence reads: CASSLESNTEAFF. In DNA form, the CDR3 reads TGTGCCAGCAGCTTAGAATCGAACACTGAAGCTTTCTTT.

The chain carries TRBV7-9 and TRBJ1-2, with no clear D. Deletions cut 3 bases from V and 1 base from J, with 6 bases between. Looked up from germline, CDR1 is SEHNR and CDR2 is FQNEAQ (reference sequence). The CDR3 totals 13 residues. The DNA of the CDR3 is TGTGCCAGCAGCTTCGACATTAACTATGGCTACACCTTC. It is translated as CASSFDINYGYTF.

The rearrangement joins TRBV10-2 to TRBJ2-7; 7 bases are a match to TRBD1. The CDR3 loop spans 14 amino acids. After removal of 2 bases from V and 3 bases from J, the junction contained 4 bases not matched to a gene. CDR1 is WSHSY and CDR2 is SAAADI in the germline V gene. CDR3 sequence reads: CASSEGDSNYEQYF. As DNA, the CDR3 is TGCGCCAGCAGTGAGGGGGACAGCAACTACGAGCAGTACTTC.

The V gene is TRBV10-1, the J gene TRBJ2-1; TRBD2 matches at 12 bases. The CDR3 sequence is 18 residues long. V shed 4 bases, J shed 8 bases, and the junction held 15 bases outside the gene matches. The germline gives CDR1 WNHNN, CDR2 SYGVQD (reference sequence). DNA for the CDR3: TGCGCCAGCAGTGGAAGCCCAGGACTAGCGGGAAAGGTCGATGAGCAGTTCTTC. Its protein product is CASSGSPGLAGKVDEQFF.

The chain recombines TRBV4-1 with TRBJ1-2, with D perhaps TRBD1 (6 bases). V was pared by 6 bases and J by 3 bases, with 17 bases between. Germline V CDR1 and CDR2: MGHRA, YSYEKL. The CDR3 consists of 15 residues. CDR3 DNA sequence: TGCGCCAGCAGTCCCTCCCAAGGGGGTGACTATGGCTACACCTTC. Its protein is CASSPSQGGDYGYTF.

A note on this clone: The sample carries other DNA sequences with the same CDR3. The CDR3 sequence is CASSVVGTDTQYF. CDR3 DNA sequence: TGTGCCAGCAGCGTAGTCGGCACAGATACGCAGTATTTT. This chain joins TRBV9 and TRBJ2-3, with unresolved D. Trimming stripped 0 bases from V and 1 base from J, with 3 bases between. Germline CDR1 SGDLS, CDR2 YYNGEE. CDR3 length: 13 residues.

This clone appeared a single time. This sequence joins TRBV4-1 and TRBJ2-1; the D gene is possibly TRBD1 (6 bases). This CDR3 contains 17 residues. Per the germline V gene, CDR1 is MGHRA and CDR2 is YSYEKL. Between the trimmed V and J ends, which lost 4 bases and 6 bases, there was a span of 22 bases. The CDR3 spells CASSRTGLNGGLNEQFF. The CDR3 DNA sequence: TGCGCCAGCAGCCGAACAGGACTTAATGGGGGCCTCAATGAGCAGTTCTTC.

The chain links TRBV11-2 to TRBJ2-1; perhaps TRBD2 as D (5 bases). The germline CDR1 and CDR2 sequences are SGHAT and FQNNGV. Between the trimmed V and J ends, which lost 1 base and 6 bases, there was a span of 19 bases. This CDR3 has 17 amino acids. CDR3 residues: CASSLGSGGGSTNEQFF. The CDR3 nucleotides read TGTGCCAGCAGCTTAGGCTCAGGAGGCGGTTCGACCAATGAGCAGTTCTTC.

This chain connects TRBV9 to TRBJ2-1; the D gene is possibly TRBD2 (5 bases). Deletions cut 3 bases from V and 8 bases from J, with 6 bases between. Germline CDR1 SGDLS, CDR2 YYNGEE. The CDR3 contains 11 residues. The CDR3 DNA reads TGTGCCAGCAGCGGAGGGTATGAGCAGTTCTTC. Encoded protein: CASSGGYEQFF.

The genes are TRBV2 and TRBJ2-5; no definite D call. The CDR3 totals 13 residues. Germline V lookup: CDR1 SNHLY, CDR2 FYNNEI. V was clipped by 0 bases and J by 5 bases, with 7 bases between them. Here the CDR3 DNA reads TGTGCCAGCAGTGAAGCGCCTTGGGAGACCCAGTACTTC. Protein: CASSEAPWETQYF.

A note on this clone: The same CDR3 also results from other DNA sequences found in this sample. The chain combines TRBV29-1 with TRBJ1-1; D gene uncertain. The length of the CDR3 is 12 residues. Trimming left V 2 bases short and J 7 bases short, with 11 bases between. The germline V gene has CDR1 SQVTM and CDR2 ANQGSEA. As DNA, the CDR3 is TGCAGCGTTGAAAACTTGGGCAATGAAGCTTTCTTT. Amino acid sequence: CSVENLGNEAFF.

The rearrangement joins TRBV10-2 to TRBJ2-5; D is ambiguous. The V gene lost 2 bases and the J gene lost 2 bases, with 3 bases spanning the gap. Germline V lookup: CDR1 WSHSY, CDR2 SAAADI. This CDR3 has 12 amino acids. CDR3 sequence: CASSELQETQYF. The CDR3 DNA sequence: TGCGCCAGCAGTGAGCTACAAGAGACCCAGTACTTC.

In DNA, the CDR3 is TGTGCCAGCAGTTTAGGTCCAGGGGGGATCACTGAAAAACTGTTTTTT. Protein product: CASSLGPGGITEKLFF. This sequence joins TRBV27 and TRBJ1-4; 7 nucleotides match TRBD1. The germline V gene has CDR1 MNHEY and CDR2 SMNVEV (reference sequence). V lost 2 bases to trimming and J lost 7 bases; unmatched junction nucleotides: 10. The CDR3 totals 16 residues. Based on the CDR3 plus reference TRBV27 and TRBJ1-4, the full variable domain is EAQVTQNPRYLITVTGKKLTVTCSQNMNHEYMSWYRQDPGLGLRQIYYSMNVEVTDKGDVPEGYKVSRKEKRNFPLILESPSPNQTSLYFCASSLGPGGITEKLFFGSGTQLSVL.

V usage is TRBV7-6 and J usage is TRBJ2-6; 9 bases are shared with TRBD1. Per germline, CDR1 SGHVS and CDR2 FNYEAQ. J gave up 0 bases and V 5 bases, and 8 bases lay outside the gene matches. The CDR3 has 18 residues. The CDR3 loop is CASSARQGDHSGANVLTF. The CDR3 DNA follows: TGTGCCAGCAGCGCCCGACAGGGGGACCACTCTGGGGCCAACGTCCTGACTTTC. Supplemented by reference TRBV7-6 and TRBJ2-6, the full variable domain reads GAGVSQSPRYKVTKRGQDVALRCDPISGHVSLYWYRQALGQGPEFLTYFNYEAQQDKSGLPNDRFSAERPEGSISTLTIQRTEQRDSAMYRCASSARQGDHSGANVLTFGAGSRLTVL.

The chain employs TRBV11-3 and TRBJ1-6; D is perhaps TRBD1 (5 bases). CDR1 and CDR2 (germline): SGHNT, YENEEA. V lost 1 base and J lost 7, with 20 bases in between. The CDR3 runs 18 residues. The CDR3 nucleotides read TGTGCCAGCAGCTTAGCCTGGACCATCAAGAAGGGGAATTCACCCCTCCACTTT. The encoded protein is CASSLAWTIKKGNSPLHF.

To note about this clone: The sample contains more than one DNA sequence encoding this CDR3. The rearrangement links TRBV29-1 to TRBJ1-2, with 7 bases lining up with TRBD1. The germline gives CDR1 SQVTM, CDR2 ANQGSEA. This CDR3 has 11 amino acids. The V segment lost 4 bases and the J segment 4 bases; nucleotides outside the gene matches: 0. Here the CDR3 DNA reads TGCAGCGTTGGGGACAGCTATGGCTACACCTTC. Its protein product is CSVGDSYGYTF.

The rearrangement links TRBV5-1 to TRBJ2-3; D is unresolved. The CDR3 is made up of 14 amino acids. The germline V gene encodes CDR1 SGHRS and CDR2 YFSETQ. Trimming cost V 4 bases and J 0 bases, with 9 bases left between them. CDR3 DNA sequence: TGCGCCAGCAGCCCATACAAAAGCACAGATACGCAGTATTTT. This sequence encodes CASSPYKSTDTQYF. Together with reference TRBV5-1 and TRBJ2-3, the CDR3 gives the full variable domain: KAGVTQTPRYLIKTRGQQVTLSCSPISGHRSVSWYQQTPGQGLQFLFEYFSETQRNKGNFPGRFSGRQFSNSRSEMNVSTLELGDSALYLCASSPYKSTDTQYFGPGTRLTVL.

Details on this clone: Other DNA variants within this sample encode the same CDR3. The V gene is TRBV10-1, the J gene TRBJ2-7, with D possibly being TRBD1 or TRBD2 (5 bases each). Trimming left V 0 bases short and J 3 bases short, with 9 bases between. Germline CDR1 reads WNHNN; CDR2 reads SYGVQD (reference sequence). The CDR3 is made up of 14 amino acids. Written as DNA, the CDR3 is TGCGCCAGCAGTGAGTCCGGGACCGGCTACGAGCAGTACTTC. Translating gives CASSESGTGYEQYF.

V gene TRBV6-1 combines with J gene TRBJ2-3, with D possibly being TRBD1 (6 bases). The CDR3 is 16 residues long. Germline V gives CDR1 MNHNS, CDR2 SASEGT. With 2 bases removed from V and 0 bases from J, the gap between germline ends came to 12 bases. CDR3 nucleotides: TGTGCCAGCAGTGAACCGACAGGATACAGCACAGATACGCAGTATTTT. Protein: CASSEPTGYSTDTQYF.

This sequence joins TRBV27 and TRBJ2-1; unclear D gene. Germline values: CDR1 MNHEY, CDR2 SMNVEV (reference sequence). This CDR3 contains 14 residues. Trimming took 0 bases from V and 8 from J, leaving 11 bases between them. The CDR3 loop reads CASSLSPIRHEQFF. The CDR3 DNA sequence: TGTGCCAGCAGTTTATCCCCTATCCGCCATGAGCAGTTCTTC.

CDR3 loop: CASSLVGGISDTQYF. CDR3 coding DNA: TGTGCCAGCAGCTTGGTGGGGGGGATCTCAGATACGCAGTATTTT. The chain is built from TRBV5-6 and TRBJ2-3; 7 bases line up with TRBD2. Unmatched junction bases numbered 5, after V lost 0 bases and J lost 4 bases. The CDR3 length is 15 residues. Germline V gene lookup returns CDR1 SGHDT and CDR2 YYEEEE.

The CDR3 DNA reads as TGCGCCAGCAGCCAAGAGGCTAGCGTCCACTCTGGGGCCAACGTCCTGACTTTC. It encodes CASSQEASVHSGANVLTF. This chain connects TRBV4-3 to TRBJ2-6; TRBD2 might be the D (6 bases). The CDR3 is 18 residues long. CDR1 is LGHNA, CDR2 YSLEER, per germline. The V and J ends lost 0 bases and 0 bases respectively, with 12 bases between them.